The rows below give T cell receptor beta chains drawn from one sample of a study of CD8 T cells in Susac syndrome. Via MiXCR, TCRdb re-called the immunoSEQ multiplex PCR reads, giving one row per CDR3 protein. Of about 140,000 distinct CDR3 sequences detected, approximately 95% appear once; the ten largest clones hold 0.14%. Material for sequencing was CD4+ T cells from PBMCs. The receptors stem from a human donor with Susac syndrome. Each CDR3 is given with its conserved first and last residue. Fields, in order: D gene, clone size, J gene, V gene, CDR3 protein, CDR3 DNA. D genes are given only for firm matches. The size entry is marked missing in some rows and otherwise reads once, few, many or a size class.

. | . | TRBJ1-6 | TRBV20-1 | CSAWETNSPLHF | TGCAGTGCTTGGGAGACTAATTCACCCCTCCACTTT
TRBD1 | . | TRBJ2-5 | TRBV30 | CAWSGTGISGETQYF | TGTGCCTGGAGTGGGACAGGGATATCTGGGGAGACCCAGTACTTC
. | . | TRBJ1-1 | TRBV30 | CAWSVSPTGSEAFF | TGTGCCTGGAGTGTAAGCCCCACAGGGTCTGAAGCTTTCTTT
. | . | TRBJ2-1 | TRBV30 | CAWRRVGSGSYNEQFF | TGTGCCTGGAGACGAGTTGGGAGCGGATCCTACAATGAGCAGTTCTTC
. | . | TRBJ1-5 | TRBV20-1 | CSASDSLNQPQHF | TGCAGTGCTTCTGACAGCCTCAATCAGCCCCAGCATTTT
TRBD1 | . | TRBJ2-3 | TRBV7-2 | CASSLGQGSDTQYF | TGTGCCAGCAGCTTGGGACAGGGTTCAGATACGCAGTATTTT
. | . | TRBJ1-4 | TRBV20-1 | CSARGNSNEKLFF | TGCAGTGCTAGAGGGAATTCTAATGAAAAACTGTTTTTT
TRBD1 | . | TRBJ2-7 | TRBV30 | CAWSPPRQGLRYEQYF | TGTGCCTGGAGCCCACCGAGACAGGGGCTTCGTTACGAGCAGTACTTC
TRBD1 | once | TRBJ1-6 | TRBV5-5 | CASSLPGTGYYSPLHF | TGTGCCAGCAGCCTCCCCGGGACAGGCTATTATTCACCCCTCCACTTT
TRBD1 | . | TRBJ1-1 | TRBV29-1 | CSVGRSQGGTEAFF | TGCAGCGTTGGGCGAAGCCAGGGGGGCACTGAAGCTTTCTTT
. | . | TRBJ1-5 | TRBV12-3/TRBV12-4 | CASSLGRLSNQPQHF | TGTGCCAGCAGTTTAGGAAGGCTAAGCAATCAGCCCCAGCATTTT
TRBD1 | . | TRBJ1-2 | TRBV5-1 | CASSVDRDYGYTF | TGCGCCAGCAGCGTAGACAGGGACTATGGCTACACCTTC
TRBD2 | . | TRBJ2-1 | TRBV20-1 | CSATSGRIHEQFF | TGCAGTGCTACTAGCGGGAGAATCCATGAGCAGTTCTTC
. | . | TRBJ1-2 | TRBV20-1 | CSARGPTMNYGYTF | TGCAGTGCTAGGGGCCCGACCATGAACTATGGCTACACCTTC
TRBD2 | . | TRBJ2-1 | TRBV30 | CAWATGGLAGINEQFF | TGTGCCTGGGCAACGGGAGGACTAGCGGGAATAAATGAGCAGTTCTTC
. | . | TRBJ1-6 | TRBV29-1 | CSVGQGEGSPLHF | TGCAGCGTCGGACAAGGGGAAGGTTCACCCCTCCACTTT
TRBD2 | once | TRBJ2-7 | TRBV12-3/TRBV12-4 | CASSGGVSGGYEQYF | TGTGCCAGCAGTGGGGGAGTGAGCGGGGGTTACGAGCAGTACTTC
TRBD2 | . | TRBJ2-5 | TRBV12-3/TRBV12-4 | CASSFSGTSGQETQYF | TGTGCCAGCAGTTTCTCCGGGACTAGCGGGCAAGAGACCCAGTACTTC
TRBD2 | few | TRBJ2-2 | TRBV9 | CASSPTSGSTGELFF | TGTGCCAGCAGCCCGACTAGCGGGAGCACCGGGGAGCTGTTTTTT
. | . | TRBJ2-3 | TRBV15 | CATSRGGHTDTQYF | TGTGCCACCAGCAGAGGGGGGCACACAGATACGCAGTATTTT
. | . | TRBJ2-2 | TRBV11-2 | CASSLDPVGTGELFF | TGTGCCAGCAGCTTAGACCCAGTTGGGACCGGGGAGCTGTTTTTT
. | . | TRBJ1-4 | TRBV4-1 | CASSQDVGGEKLFF | TGCGCCAGCAGCCAAGATGTGGGTGGCGAAAAACTGTTTTTT
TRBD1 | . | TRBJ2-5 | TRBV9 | CASSVGTGGHQETQYF | TGTGCCAGCAGCGTAGGGACAGGGGGCCACCAAGAGACCCAGTACTTC
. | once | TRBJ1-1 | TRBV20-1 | CSARDRGLVAFF | TGCAGTGCTAGAGATCGGGGCCTGGTAGCTTTCTTT
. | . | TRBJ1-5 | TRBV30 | CAWGEGSNQPQHF | TGTGCCTGGGGAGAGGGAAGCAATCAGCCCCAGCATTTT
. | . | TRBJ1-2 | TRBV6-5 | CASSYLQGLSGYTF | TGTGCCAGCAGTTACCTCCAGGGATTGAGTGGCTACACCTTC
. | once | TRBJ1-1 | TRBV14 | CASSLLAEAFF | TGTGCCAGCAGCCTCCTCGCTGAAGCTTTCTTT
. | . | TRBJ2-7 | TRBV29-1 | CSAVLTVGEQYF | TGCAGCGCCGTCCTGACAGTGGGCGAGCAGTACTTC
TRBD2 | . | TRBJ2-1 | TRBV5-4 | CASSFSGGHYNEQFF | TGTGCCAGCAGCTTCAGCGGGGGGCACTACAATGAGCAGTTCTTC
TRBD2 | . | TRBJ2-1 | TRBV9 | CASSVGGRNVDNEQFF | TGTGCCAGCAGCGTCGGCGGGAGAAATGTCGACAATGAGCAGTTCTTC
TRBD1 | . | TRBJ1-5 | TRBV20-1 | CSASVETGTNQPQHF | TGCAGTGCTAGTGTAGAGACAGGGACAAATCAGCCCCAGCATTTT
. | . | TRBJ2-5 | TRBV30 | CAWSSGFETQYF | TGTGCCTGGAGTTCAGGGTTTGAGACCCAGTACTTC
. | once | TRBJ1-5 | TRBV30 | CAWATGSNQPQHF | TGTGCCTGGGCGACAGGTTCCAATCAGCCCCAGCATTTT
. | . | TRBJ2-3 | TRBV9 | CASSVGGASTDTQYF | TGTGCCAGCAGCGTAGGGGGGGCCAGCACAGATACGCAGTATTTT
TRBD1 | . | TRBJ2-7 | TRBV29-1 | CSVADRVAEQYF | TGCAGCGTTGCGGACAGGGTGGCCGAGCAGTACTTC
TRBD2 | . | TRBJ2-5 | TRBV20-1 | CSATSGRAGETQYF | TGCAGTGCAACCAGCGGGAGGGCCGGGGAGACCCAGTACTTC
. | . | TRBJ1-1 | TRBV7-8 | CASSLPGNTEAFF | TGTGCCAGCAGCTTACCCGGGAACACTGAAGCTTTCTTT
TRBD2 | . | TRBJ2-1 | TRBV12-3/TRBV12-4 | CASSRTSGSVNEQFF | TGTGCCAGCAGTCGGACTAGCGGGAGCGTCAATGAGCAGTTCTTC
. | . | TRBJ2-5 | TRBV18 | CASSPNYFQETQYF | TGTGCCAGCTCACCAAATTATTTCCAAGAGACCCAGTACTTC
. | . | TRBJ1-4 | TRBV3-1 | CASSQEGRAGDRKLFF | TGTGCCAGCAGCCAAGAGGGTCGCGCGGGGGATCGGAAACTGTTTTTT
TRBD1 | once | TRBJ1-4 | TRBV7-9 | CASSPRGQGSPNEKLFF | TGTGCCAGCAGCCCAAGAGGACAGGGAAGCCCCAATGAAAAACTGTTTTTT
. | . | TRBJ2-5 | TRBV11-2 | CASSPRWPRDQETQYF | TGTGCCAGCAGCCCACGGTGGCCTCGGGACCAAGAGACCCAGTACTTC
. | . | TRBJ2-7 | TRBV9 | CASSDRQEGDEQYF | TGTGCCAGCAGCGATCGGCAGGAGGGGGACGAGCAGTACTTC
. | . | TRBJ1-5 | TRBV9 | CASSPSTGNQPQHF | TGTGCCAGCAGCCCATCGACGGGCAATCAGCCCCAGCATTTT
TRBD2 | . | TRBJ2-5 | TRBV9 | CASSGMGGVQTQYF | TGTGCCAGCAGCGGTATGGGGGGGGTACAGACCCAGTACTTC
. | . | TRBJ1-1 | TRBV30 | CAWKVSLNTEAFF | TGTGCCTGGAAAGTCAGCCTGAACACTGAAGCTTTCTTT
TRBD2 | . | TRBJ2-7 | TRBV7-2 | CASSLVPSGRDGRYEQYF | TGTGCCAGCAGCTTAGTCCCTAGCGGGAGGGACGGGCGGTACGAGCAGTACTTC
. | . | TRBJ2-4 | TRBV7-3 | CASSQVGGLAKNIQYF | TGTGCCAGCAGCCAGGTCGGGGGTCTAGCCAAAAACATTCAGTACTTC